The 26 T cell receptor beta chains given below trace back to one sample, sequenced in a study of blood T cells in healthy people across ages. The authors ran a second PCR of roughly 6 to 12 cycles using a sample-barcoded 5' primer and a J-beta primer mix. One entry per CDR3 protein results from TCRdb running MiXCR on the 5' RACE reads. Of some 750,000 distinct CDR3 sequences in the sample, 20% to 25% are singletons; the top ten hold less than 25%. The specimen was blood. These TCRs come from a man in his 70s in good health.

V usage is TRBV6-1 and J usage is TRBJ2-4; D is possibly TRBD2 (7 bases). V lost 5 bases, J lost 1 base, and 24 bases lay in between. The CDR3 has 19 residues. Germline loops: CDR1 MNHNS, CDR2 SASEGT. CDR3 nucleotide sequence: TGTGCCAGCAGTCGAACCTCATTAGGGGGGGCCGTGGCCAAAAACATTCAGTACTTC. This encodes CASSRTSLGGAVAKNIQYF.

The chain is built from TRBV12-3 or TRBV12-4 and TRBJ1-2; D remains unclear. The CDR3 runs to 14 residues. Trimming cost V 5 bases and J 5 bases, with 15 bases left between them. In nucleotides, the CDR3 is TGTGCCAGCAGTCCCCGACAAACCGGGTATGGCTACACCTTC. Its translation: CASSPRQTGYGYTF.

This clonotype came up a few times. This chain connects TRBV7-2 to TRBJ2-3; 8 bases match TRBD1. The CDR3 consists of 16 residues. V was clipped by 1 base and J by 0 bases; unmatched bases: 3. CDR1 is SGHTA and CDR2 is FQGNSA in the germline V gene. The DNA of the CDR3 is TGTGCCAGCAGCTTAGGTGGACAGGGAAGCACAGATACGCAGTATTTT. This codes for CASSLGGQGSTDTQYF.

This clonotype appeared a single time. The chain is built from TRBV7-9 and TRBJ2-7, with TRBD2 matching 9 bases. This CDR3 is 14 amino acids long. V lost 5 bases and J lost 1; bases outside the gene matches: 3. Germline-derived CDR1 and CDR2 are SEHNR and FQNEAQ (reference sequence). The CDR3, as DNA: TGTGCCAGCAGCCATAGCGGGAGTTCCTACGAGCAGTACGTC. Translated: CASSHSGSSYEQYV.

This clonotype occurred many times. J is TRBJ2-1 and V is TRBV5-1; 7 bases fit TRBD1. The germline gives CDR1 SGHRS, CDR2 YFSETQ. The CDR3 sequence is 15 residues long. J was trimmed by 5 bases and V by 5 bases; bases with no gene match: 10. CDR3 sequence (DNA): TGCGCCAGCAGTACGGCAGGGGGATTAGACAATGAGCAGTTCTTC. Translation gives CASSTAGGLDNEQFF.

The sample holds a few counts of this clonotype. The chain uses TRBV7-9 and TRBJ2-7; TRBD2 might be the D (6 bases). The ends were cut back, 4 bases at V and 13 bases at J, with 17 bases in the middle. The CDR3 covers 12 residues. Per germline, CDR1 SEHNR and CDR2 FQNEAQ (reference sequence). The CDR3 here is CASSSGRSGFYF. CDR3 in DNA: TGTGCCAGCAGCTCTGGGCGTAGCGGTTTCTACTTC.

The V gene is TRBV20-1, the J gene TRBJ2-5; the D is unclear. From germline, CDR1 is DFQATT and CDR2 SNEGSKA (reference sequence). The CDR3 is 14 residues long. V dropped 2 bases and J dropped 5 bases, with 15 bases sitting between them. The CDR3 coding sequence is TGCAGTGCTAGAATAGCTTCCAGGCCCGAGACCCAGTACTTC. As protein: CSARIASRPETQYF.

The chain recombines TRBV24-1 with TRBJ2-3; D unclear. The CDR3 runs to 13 residues. Trimming removed 4 bases from V and 4 bases from J, with 8 bases in between. CDR1 is KGHDR, CDR2 SFDVKD, per germline. CDR3 coding DNA: TGTGCCACCAGTGAGACCCACGCAGATACGCAGTATTTT. Its protein product is CATSETHADTQYF.

As to this clonotype: Mismatch with germline at one junction end may stem from a read error. The chain combines TRBV5-1 with TRBJ2-1, with 9 nucleotides matching TRBD2. The CDR3 loop spans 15 amino acids. CDR1 and CDR2 (germline): SGHRS, YFSETQ. The CDR3 DNA follows: TGCGCCAGCAGCTTGGGGAGCGGGGGGAACAATGAGCAGCTCTTC. It encodes CASSLGSGGNNEQLF.

Notes on this clonotype: At one boundary the junction diverges from the germline segment, which might be a read error. J is TRBJ2-3 and V is TRBV20-1, with D uncertain. CDR1 is DFQATT, CDR2 SNEGSKA, per germline (reference sequence). There are 13 residues in the CDR3. CDR3 DNA: TGCAGTGCCCCGGGTCCCGCCACAGATACGCAGTACTTT. This sequence encodes CSAPGPATDTQYF.

The chain recombines TRBV20-1 with TRBJ2-1; 11 bases are shared with TRBD1. V lost 6 bases, J lost 7 bases, and 5 bases stayed unmatched. CDR1 and CDR2 from the germline V gene are DFQATT and SNEGSKA (reference sequence). The CDR3 loop spans 13 amino acids. CDR3 nucleotides: TGCAGTGCAAGGACAGGGGGCTTGAATGAGCAGTTCTTC. Its protein is CSARTGGLNEQFF.

The V and J genes are TRBV15 and TRBJ1-3; maybe TRBD1 (5 bases). The CDR3 contains 14 residues. Trimming removed 1 base from V and 4 bases from J, with 8 bases in between. Looked up from germline, CDR1 is LNHNV and CDR2 is YYDKDF (reference sequence). CDR3 in amino acids: CATSRAGAGNTIYF. CDR3 coding DNA: TGTGCCACCAGCAGAGCCGGGGCAGGAAACACCATATATTTT.

This chain uses TRBV7-2 with TRBJ1-1, with no clear D. The V gene lost 4 bases and the J gene lost 6 bases, with 18 bases spanning the gap. CDR1 is SGHTA, CDR2 FQGNSA, per germline. This CDR3 is built from 15 residues. The DNA of the CDR3 is TGTGCCAGCAGCTACCAGAACCTCGGAAGCGCTGAAGCTTTCTTT. Its translation is CASSYQNLGSAEAFF.

The chain is built from TRBV5-6 and TRBJ1-2; D might be TRBD1 (5 bases). The germline V gene encodes CDR1 SGHDT and CDR2 YYEEEE. V was pared by 4 bases and J by 2 bases, with 12 bases between. This CDR3 is 14 amino acids long. CDR3 in DNA: TGTGCCAGCAGCATTGGGGGTCGGAACTATGGCTACACCTTC. Protein: CASSIGGRNYGYTF.

The V and J genes are TRBV12-3 or TRBV12-4 and TRBJ1-2, with D unclear. The CDR3 has 15 residues. The ends were cut back, 4 bases at V and 0 bases at J, with 12 bases in the middle. As DNA, the CDR3 is TGTGCCAGCAGTTCTCCAGGCCTAGCTAACTATGGCTACACCTTC. Translation: CASSSPGLANYGYTF.

This clonotype has only a few counts. V gene TRBV11-2 combines with J gene TRBJ2-4, with a tentative D call TRBD2 (6 bases). CDR3 length equals 16 residues. CDR1 and CDR2 from the germline V gene are SGHAT and FQNNGV. The V gene lost 1 base and the J gene lost 2 bases, with 12 bases spanning the gap. The chain's CDR3 is CASSLVAGTPKNIQYF. The DNA for the CDR3 is TGTGCCAGCAGCTTAGTGGCCGGGACTCCCAAAAACATTCAGTACTTC.

The table lists this clonotype with a few counts. The V call is TRBV12-3 or TRBV12-4, the J call TRBJ1-5; D is uncertain. This CDR3 is 14 amino acids long. Trimming cost V 5 bases and J 0 bases, with 8 bases left between them. CDR3 sequence: CASSPQVSNQPQHF. CDR3 coding DNA: TGTGCCAGCAGTCCTCAGGTTAGCAATCAGCCCCAGCATTTT.

The chain joins TRBV5-1 to TRBJ2-3; the D is unclear. The CDR3 sequence is 15 residues long. Trimming took off 4 bases at V and 3 bases at J, with 15 bases between the two ends. Germline-derived CDR1 and CDR2 are SGHRS and YFSETQ. The CDR3 loop is CASSLFTSGTDTQYF. The DNA of the CDR3 is TGCGCCAGCAGCCTCTTCACCTCCGGGACAGATACGCAGTATTTT.

The V gene is TRBV6-5, the J gene TRBJ1-1; D call uncertain. Germline V lookup: CDR1 MNHEY, CDR2 SVGAGI. V lost 2 bases, J lost 4 bases, and 14 bases lay in between. The CDR3 is made up of 15 amino acids. The CDR3, as DNA: TGTGCCAGCAGTTACCCAACCCGGTGGGGCACTGAAGCTTTCTTT. Its protein is CASSYPTRWGTEAFF.

Regarding this clonotype: The junction departs from germline at one end; a sequencing error may be responsible. CDR3 in DNA: TGCGCCAGCAGCTTGGGCCTGGAGGAAAACATTCAGGACTTC. Residues: CASSLGLEENIQDF. The J gene is TRBJ2-4, the V gene TRBV5-1, with D tentatively TRBD2 (5 bases). Germline V lookup: CDR1 SGHRS, CDR2 YFSETQ. The CDR3 covers 14 residues.

A note on this clonotype: No conserved phenylalanine or tryptophan ends this CDR3, so it is likely a read error. The chain recombines TRBV6-5 with TRBJ1-1; a possible D gene is TRBD1 (6 bases). CDR3 size: 13 residues. The germline gives CDR1 MNHEY, CDR2 SVGAGI. The germline V and J ends were trimmed by 7 bases and 8 bases, with 17 bases remaining between them. For the CDR3, the DNA is TGTGCCAGCACCTGGGGGAGGGGGGGAGAAGCTTTCCTT. This codes for CASTWGRGGEAFL.

The table lists this clonotype with a few counts. This sequence joins TRBV4-1 and TRBJ2-2, with D possibly called TRBD1 or TRBD2 (5 bases each). The CDR3 is made up of 18 amino acids. Deletions cut 0 bases from V and 1 base from J, with 15 bases between. Germline CDR1 is MGHRA and CDR2 is YSYEKL. CDR3 in amino acids: CASSQDRGQGGNTGELFF. CDR3 DNA: TGCGCCAGCAGCCAAGATCGAGGGCAGGGTGGGAACACCGGGGAGCTGTTTTTT.

Only a few counts were recorded for this clonotype. The chain is built from TRBV6-4 and TRBJ1-2; TRBD1 matches at 7 bases. Trimming at V came to 5 bases and at J to 1 base, leaving 16 bases not matched to a gene. Germline CDR1 reads MRHNA; CDR2 reads SNTAGT. This CDR3 has 18 amino acids. The CDR3 spells CASSPYPGQTDFNYGYTF. The CDR3 DNA sequence: TGTGCCAGCAGTCCGTATCCGGGACAGACAGACTTTAACTATGGCTACACCTTC.

A few counts support this clonotype. J is TRBJ2-1 and V is TRBV29-1; 8 nucleotides match TRBD1. Germline CDR1 reads SQVTM; CDR2 reads ANQGSEA. V shed 8 bases, J shed 3 bases, and the junction held 6 bases outside the gene matches. The length of the CDR3 is 13 residues. The CDR3 loop reads CSSGRGLYNEQFF. The CDR3 DNA follows: TGCAGCTCTGGCAGGGGGCTCTACAATGAGCAGTTCTTC.

The rearrangement uses TRBV5-1 and TRBJ2-3, with no clear D. The CDR3 consists of 14 residues. CDR1 and CDR2 (germline): SGHRS, YFSETQ. V lost 7 bases to trimming and J lost 0 bases, with 12 bases between them. The CDR3 loop is CASQSTSSTDTQYF. CDR3 sequence (DNA): TGCGCCAGCCAGAGTACGTCTAGCACAGATACGCAGTATTTT. Combining the CDR3 with reference TRBV5-1 and TRBJ2-3 gives the whole variable domain KAGVTQTPRYLIKTRGQQVTLSCSPISGHRSVSWYQQTPGQGLQFLFEYFSETQRNKGNFPGRFSGRQFSNSRSEMNVSTLELGDSALYLCASQSTSSTDTQYFGPGTRLTVL.

This clonotype was observed at least ten times. A read error may produce the germline difference seen at one junction end. The V gene is TRBV25-1, the J gene TRBJ2-4; no definite D call. Per germline, CDR1 MGHDK and CDR2 SYGVNS. The CDR3 has 13 amino acids. CDR3 nucleotides: TGTGCTAGCAGTGACCTAGCCAAAAACATTCAGTACTTC. This encodes CASSDLAKNIQYF.